A single TCR beta chain is shown here with its context. Its target is unknown. An overlapping HIV-1 Gag peptide pool stimulated these cells at 0.85 to 1 ug/peptide/mL. Sorted nonresponding memory CD4+ T cells were CD40L-negative, CD69-negative, CD45RO-high. This CDR3 comprises 14 residues. From germline, CDR1 is MNHEY and CDR2 SVGAGI. Trimming removed 7 bases at V and 3 bases at J, with 12 bases between. The immunoSEQ assay was version 4, run in survey mode. TCRdb's copy holds only in-frame clones and misses some; the assay was immunoSEQ multiplex PCR. The top ten hold around 0.88% of the sample, which has some 37,000 clones, roughly four fifths seen once. The source of the sample is a study of persistence of HIV-infected CD4 T cells.

The TCR was taken from an adult with HIV. The donor label of this sample is uncertain. The source was cultured CD4+ T cells from PBMCs, collected from a patient who received antiretroviral therapy. The J gene is TRBJ2-2, the V gene TRBV6-5, with no clear D. CDR3 region: CASMELSDTGELFF. CDR3 in DNA: TGTGCCAGCATGGAACTCTCGGACACCGGGGAGCTGTTTTTT.